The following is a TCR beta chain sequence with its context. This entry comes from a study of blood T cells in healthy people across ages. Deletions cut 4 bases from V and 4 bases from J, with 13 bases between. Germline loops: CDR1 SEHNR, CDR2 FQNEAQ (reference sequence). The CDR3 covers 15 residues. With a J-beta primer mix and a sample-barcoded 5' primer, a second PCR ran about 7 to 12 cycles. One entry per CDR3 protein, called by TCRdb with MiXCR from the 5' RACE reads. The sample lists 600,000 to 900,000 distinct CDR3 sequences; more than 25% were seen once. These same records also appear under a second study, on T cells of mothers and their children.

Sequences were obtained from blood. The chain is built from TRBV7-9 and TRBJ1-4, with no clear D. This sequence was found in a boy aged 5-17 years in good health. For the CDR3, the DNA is TGTGCCAGCAGCTCCCGTGGGCGGATTAATGAAAAACTGTTTTTT. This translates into CASSSRGRINEKLFF. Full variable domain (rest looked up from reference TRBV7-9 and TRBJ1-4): DTGVSQNPRHKITKRGQNVTFRCDPISEHNRLYWYRQTLGQGPEFLTYFQNEAQLEKSRLLSDRFSAERPKGSFSTLEIQRTEQGDSAMYLCASSSRGRINEKLFFGSGTQLSVL.